Detailed here is one TCR beta chain. Germline loops: CDR1 MNHEY, CDR2 SMNVEV (reference sequence). Deletions cut 6 bases from V and 0 bases from J, with 14 bases between. The CDR3 covers 15 residues. Sequencing used immunoSEQ multiplex PCR; TCRdb keeps in-frame clones, though not all of them. The sample has around 2.1 million clones, 90% to 95% seen once. This record belongs to a study of shared clonotypes between healthy human individuals. Naive CD8 cells comprised CD45RO-negative, CCR7-positively selected cells, excluding terminally differentiated effector memory CD45RA+ cells. Sequenced input: naive CD8+ T cells from PBMCs. This clonotype was obtained from a man between 18 and 35 years old in good health. Some clones in this sample may be carry-over from other donors' samples. The chain couples TRBV27 to TRBJ1-2, with D unresolved. CDR3: CASSPTTLANYGYTF. CDR3 nucleotide sequence: TGTGCCAGCAGCCCAACAACCCTAGCTAACTATGGCTACACCTTC.